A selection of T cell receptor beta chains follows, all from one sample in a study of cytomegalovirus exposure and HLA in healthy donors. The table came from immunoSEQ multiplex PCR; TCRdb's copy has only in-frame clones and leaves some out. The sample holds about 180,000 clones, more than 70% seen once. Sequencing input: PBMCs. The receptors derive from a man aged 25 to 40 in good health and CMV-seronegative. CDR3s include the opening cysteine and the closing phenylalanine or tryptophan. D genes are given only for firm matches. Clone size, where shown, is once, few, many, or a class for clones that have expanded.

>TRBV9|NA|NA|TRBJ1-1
TGTGCCAGCAGCGACGGACAAACAAACACTGAAGCTTTCTTT
CASSDGQTNTEAFF
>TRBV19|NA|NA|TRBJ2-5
TGTGCCAGTAGTCACGTCAGGCACTCGTACCAAGAGACCCAGTACTTC
CASSHVRHSYQETQYF
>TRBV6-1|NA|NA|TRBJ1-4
TGTGCCAGCAGTGAAGCGTCGTACAGCTCAGCAACTAATGAAAAACTGTTTTTT
CASSEASYSSATNEKLFF
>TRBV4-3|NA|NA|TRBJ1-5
TGCGCCAGCAGCCAAGATCGCGGTCAGCCCCAGCATTTT
CASSQDRGQPQHF
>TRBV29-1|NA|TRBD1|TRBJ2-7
TGCAGCGTTGAACAGGGGGCGAGGGAGTACTTC
CSVEQGAREYF
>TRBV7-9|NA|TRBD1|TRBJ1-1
TGTGCCAGCAGCTTATGGGACAGGGGGGGTGATTTCTTT
CASSLWDRGGDFF
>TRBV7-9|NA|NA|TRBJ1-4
TGTGCCAGCAGCTCTGGTTGGCCTAATGAAAAACTGTTTTTT
CASSSGWPNEKLFF
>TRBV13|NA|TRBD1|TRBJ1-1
TGTGCCAGCAGCCCAAGCTCACAGGGGTCCACTGAAGCTTTCTTT
CASSPSSQGSTEAFF
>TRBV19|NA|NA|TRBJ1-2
TGTGCCAGTAGACCCCCCGGGAGCTATGGCTACACCTTC
CASRPPGSYGYTF
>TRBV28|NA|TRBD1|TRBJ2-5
TGTGCCAGCAGTGCAGGTGGACAGGGGAAGGAGACCCAGTACTTC
CASSAGGQGKETQYF
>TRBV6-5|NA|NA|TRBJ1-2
TGTGCCAGCAGTGAAGTTGCAGTTTATGGCTACACCTTC
CASSEVAVYGYTF
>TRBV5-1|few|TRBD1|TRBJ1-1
TGCGCCAGCAGCTCTGGGACAGGGGGAACGGTTGTGAACACTGAAGCTTTCTTT
CASSSGTGGTVVNTEAFF
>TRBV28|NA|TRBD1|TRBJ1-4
TGTGCCAGCAGTCCCGGACAGGCACTAGGGGAAAAACTGTTTTTT
CASSPGQALGEKLFF
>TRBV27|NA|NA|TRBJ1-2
TGTGCCAGCAGGGATCAGGGGAGATATGGTGGCTACACCTTC
CASRDQGRYGGYTF
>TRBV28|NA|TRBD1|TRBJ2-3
TGTGCCAGCAGTTACCGGGACAGGGGTTTGGCAGATACGCAGTATTTT
CASSYRDRGLADTQYF
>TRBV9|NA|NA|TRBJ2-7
TGTGCCAGCAGCCCACGGACACGGCTCGCCGAGCAGTACTTC
CASSPRTRLAEQYF
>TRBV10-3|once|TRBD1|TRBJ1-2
TGTGCCATCAGTGGATCGGGACAGTTCCATGGCTACACCTTC
CAISGSGQFHGYTF
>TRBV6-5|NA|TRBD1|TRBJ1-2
TGTGCCAGCAGTTACCAGGGGCAGGGGGCTGGCTACACCTTC
CASSYQGQGAGYTF
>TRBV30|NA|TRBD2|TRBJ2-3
TGTGCCTGGAGTGTACGCGGGGGGATCACAGATACGCAGTATTTT
CAWSVRGGITDTQYF
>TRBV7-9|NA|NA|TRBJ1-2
TGTGCCAGCAGCCCCACAGGGTCCGAAACCGGGGGCTACACCTTC
CASSPTGSETGGYTF
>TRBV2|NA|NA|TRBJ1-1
TGTGCCAGCAGAGTAGACAGCATGAACACTGAAGCTTTCTTT
CASRVDSMNTEAFF
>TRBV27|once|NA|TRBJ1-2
TGTGCCAGCAGCTCTACGGGGGGTGGCTACACCTTC
CASSSTGGGYTF
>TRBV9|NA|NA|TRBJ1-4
TGTGCCAGCAGCCCGGGGGGGGGTAATGAAAAACTGTTTTTT
CASSPGGGNEKLFF
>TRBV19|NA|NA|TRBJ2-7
TGTGCCAGTTCCCCCAGGACAACCTCCTACGAGCAGTACTTC
CASSPRTTSYEQYF
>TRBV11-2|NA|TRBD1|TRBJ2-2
TGTGCCAGCAGGCCGCGTGGGACAGGGGCGAACACCGGGGAGCTGTTTTTT
CASRPRGTGANTGELFF
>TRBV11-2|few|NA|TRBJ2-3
TGTGCCAGCAGCTGGACAGCTAGCACAGATACGCAGTATTTT
CASSWTASTDTQYF
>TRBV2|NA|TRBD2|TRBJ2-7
TGTGCCAGCTCCCTAGCGGGAGTCTACGAGCAGTACTTC
CASSLAGVYEQYF
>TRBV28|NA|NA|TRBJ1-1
TGTGCCAGCAGTTTATGGGTCGCGGACACTGAAGCTTTCTTT
CASSLWVADTEAFF
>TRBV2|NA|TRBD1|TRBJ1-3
TGTGCCAGCAGTGTCGGTTCAGGGGGCGGAAACACCATATATTTT
CASSVGSGGGNTIYF
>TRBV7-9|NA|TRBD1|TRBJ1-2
TGTGCCAGCAGCATGGTCGGACAGGGGGGCTACACCTTC
CASSMVGQGGYTF
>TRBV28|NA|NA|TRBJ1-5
TGTGCCAGCAGTTTGGGCATAGGAACTCAGCCCCAGCATTTT
CASSLGIGTQPQHF
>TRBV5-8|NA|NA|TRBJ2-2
TGTGCCAGCAGCTTGCGAGGGTACGGGGAGCTGTTTTTT
CASSLRGYGELFF
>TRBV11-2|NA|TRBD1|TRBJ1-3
TGTGCCAGCAGCTTAGAAATCCAGACAGGGTCTGGAAACACCATATATTTT
CASSLEIQTGSGNTIYF
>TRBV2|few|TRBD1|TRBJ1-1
TGTGCCAGCAGGGGGGCAGACAGGGGAGAAACTGAAGCTTTCTTT
CASRGADRGETEAFF
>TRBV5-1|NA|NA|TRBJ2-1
TGCGCCAGCAGCTTGGGGGCCTCTAGCGAGTTTTACAATGAGCAGTTCTTC
CASSLGASSEFYNEQFF
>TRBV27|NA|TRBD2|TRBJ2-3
TGTGCCAGCAGTTTATTAGCGGGAGACTATCTGGATACGCAGTATTTT
CASSLLAGDYLDTQYF
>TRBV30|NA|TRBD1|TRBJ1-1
TGTGCCTGGTCGACAGGGGGGGACACTGAAGCTTTCTTT
CAWSTGGDTEAFF